This T cell receptor beta chain was found in a study of shared clonotypes between healthy human individuals. Overall study results and limits: On the whole, naive subsets had larger estimated richness than memory subsets had.

Of note for this clone: Its antigen is still unknown.

V shed 5 bases and J shed 3 bases, with 8 bases lying between them. Germline CDR1 and CDR2: SGHTA and FQGNSA. This CDR3 has 12 amino acids. Several immunoSEQ 96-well plates shared each subset's DNA, each plate a replicate. Authors' analysis steps: ImmunoSEQ output lacked quality scores and full-length reads, limiting matched filtering. Assay: immunoSEQ multiplex PCR; the TCRdb copy retains only in-frame clones and omits some. V, J and clone size are taken as reported in that table, and D and trimming were inferred from the DNA itself. The sample records about 2 million clones, over 85% being singletons.

The source material was naive CD4+ T cells sorted from blood. Subset noted: CD45RA+ positively selected. The TCR comes from a man between 18 and 29 years old in good health. The chain joins TRBV7-2 to TRBJ2-7; perhaps TRBD2 as D (5 bases). The CDR3 reads CASSTSGYEQYF. The CDR3, as DNA: TGTGCCAGCAGCACCAGCGGCTACGAGCAGTACTTC.